The next 12 T cell receptor beta chains were all read from a single sample in a study of blood T cell repertoires in COVID-19. Assay: immunoSEQ multiplex PCR; the TCRdb copy retains only in-frame clones and omits some. The sample includes hundreds of thousands of clones, about 83% of them seen just once. The sequenced material came from PBMCs or T cells enriched from blood (not recorded which). Receptor source: a woman aged 40 to 49 who had been exposed to COVID-19.

This chain links TRBV5-4 with TRBJ2-1; 8 bases fit TRBD1. Germline loops: CDR1 SGHNT, CDR2 YYREEE (reference sequence). With V trimmed by 0 bases and J by 7 bases, 9 bases remained unmatched. This CDR3 spans 16 amino acids. The CDR3 sequence: CASSLGRTGISNEQFF. The CDR3 DNA follows: TGTGCCAGCAGCTTGGGGAGGACAGGGATCTCAAATGAGCAGTTCTTC.

This chain links TRBV15 with TRBJ2-2; unclear D gene. This CDR3 region has 14 residues. The V end lost 4 bases, the J end lost 2 bases, and 8 bases lay between the germline ends. Germline V lookup: CDR1 LNHNV, CDR2 YYDKDF (reference sequence). The CDR3 DNA follows: TGTGCCACCAGCATAGACACAAACACCGGGGAGCTGTTTTTT. This sequence encodes CATSIDTNTGELFF. The entire variable domain, with the rest obtained from reference TRBV15 and TRBJ2-2, is as follows: DAMVIQNPRYQVTQFGKPVTLSCSQTLNHNVMYWYQQKSSQAPKLLFHYYDKDFNNEADTPDNFQSRRPNTSFCFLDIRSPGLGDTAMYLCATSIDTNTGELFFGEGSRLTVL.

The rearrangement joins TRBV6-5 to TRBJ2-2, with 7 bases lining up with TRBD2. CDR3 size: 14 residues. Germline trimming cut 6 bases from V and 4 bases from J; bases unmatched to any gene: 5. Germline assignment: CDR1 MNHEY and CDR2 SVGAGI. Here the CDR3 reads CASRTGTTTGELFF. DNA of the CDR3: TGTGCCAGCAGAACCGGGACTACCACCGGGGAGCTGTTTTTT.

The rearrangement joins TRBV6-5 to TRBJ2-7, with D maybe TRBD1 (6 bases). CDR3 length: 15 amino acids. CDR1 is MNHEY, CDR2 SVGAGI, per germline. Trimming pared 6 bases from V and 1 base from J, leaving 16 bases between. The CDR3 sequence: CASRPGQSISYEQYF. In DNA form, the CDR3 reads TGTGCCAGCAGACCCGGACAGTCGATATCCTACGAGCAGTACTTC.

The chain joins TRBV6-5 to TRBJ1-2; D possibly corresponds to TRBD1 (5 bases). The ends were cut back, 2 bases at V and 4 bases at J, with 11 bases in the middle. Germline values: CDR1 MNHEY, CDR2 SVGAGI. This CDR3 has 14 residues. The CDR3, as DNA: TGTGCCAGCAGTTACGGGGACGGGAGCTATGGCTACACCTTC. Its translation is CASSYGDGSYGYTF.

The genes are TRBV14 and TRBJ1-4; D gene unclear. Deletions cut 1 base from V and 7 bases from J, with 22 bases between. Germline CDR1 and CDR2: SGHDN and FVKESK. The CDR3 sequence is 18 residues long. In DNA, the CDR3 is TGTGCCAGCAGCCAAGGGGCCCTTAAACCGTGGAGCGGTGAAAAACTGTTTTTT. Protein: CASSQGALKPWSGEKLFF.

The chain couples TRBV28 to TRBJ1-4; possible D gene TRBD1, 6 bases. The germline CDR1 and CDR2 sequences are MDHEN and SYDVKM. The CDR3 has 14 residues. The ends were cut back, 6 bases at V and 4 bases at J, with 12 bases in the middle. Here the CDR3 reads CASSLDSINEKLFF. The CDR3 nucleotides read TGTGCCAGCAGCTTGGACAGTATTAATGAAAAACTGTTTTTT.

CDR3 in DNA: TGTGCCACAGGACAGGCATCTAGAGGCTACACCTTC. This translates into CATGQASRGYTF. The chain joins TRBV6-5 to TRBJ1-2; 7 bases are a match to TRBD1. V gave up 10 bases and J gave up 8 bases; unmatched junction bases: 10. Germline values: CDR1 MNHEY, CDR2 SVGAGI. This CDR3 is 12 amino acids long.

This clone was recorded a few times. This rearrangement joins TRBV29-1 to TRBJ1-4; D perhaps matches TRBD1 (5 bases). This CDR3 spans 13 amino acids. Trimming removed 4 bases from V and 4 bases from J, with 10 bases in between. The germline V gene has CDR1 SQVTM and CDR2 ANQGSEA. As DNA, the CDR3 is TGCAGCGTTGTACCGGGGGTTAATGAAAAACTGTTTTTT. It codes for CSVVPGVNEKLFF.

This CDR3 reads CASSLADHSSYEQYF. CDR3 nucleotide sequence: TGTGCCAGCAGCTTGGCCGACCACAGCTCCTACGAGCAGTACTTC. V is TRBV5-5 and J is TRBJ2-7; unclear D gene. This CDR3 comprises 15 residues. Germline lookup yields CDR1 SGHKS and CDR2 YYEKEE (reference sequence). V was shortened by 0 bases and J by 0 bases, with 10 bases between the two germline ends.

The CDR3 loop is CASSTRDRGSYEQYF. The CDR3 DNA follows: TGTGCCAGCAGTACCCGGGACAGGGGGTCCTACGAGCAGTACTTC. This chain links TRBV6-5 with TRBJ2-7; 11 bases are shared with TRBD1. The V segment lost 5 bases and the J segment 1 base; nucleotides outside the gene matches: 4. Germline V gene lookup returns CDR1 MNHEY and CDR2 SVGAGI. The CDR3 consists of 15 residues.

This chain links TRBV6-5 with TRBJ2-1, with 9 positions matching TRBD1. Trimming cost V 4 bases and J 7 bases; bases outside gene matches: 8. Germline CDR1 MNHEY, CDR2 SVGAGI. CDR3 size: 15 residues. The CDR3 region is CASSLGQGLTNEQFF. The CDR3 bases are TGTGCCAGCAGTTTGGGACAGGGACTTACGAATGAGCAGTTCTTC.